This entry concerns a single TCR beta chain. Its target is unknown. CD4+ cells were split into CD45RA+ naive and CD45RA-negative memory subsets. Data came from immunoSEQ multiplex PCR; TCRdb stores just in-frame clones and leaves some out. Found here are 650,000 to 800,000 clones, 72% of them singletons; the top ten hold around 1.8%. The CDR3 covers 15 residues. Trimming removed 5 bases from V and 3 bases from J, with 18 bases in between. The V gene's germline CDR1 is SGHDT and CDR2 YYEEEE. The source of the sample is a study of shared clonotypes between healthy human individuals. Study-wide results and limits: In several donors, around 5.5% of naive CD4 clonotypes appeared in common.

This chain uses TRBV5-6 with TRBJ2-7; weak D call: TRBD1 (6 bases). What was sequenced was memory CD4+ T cells sorted from blood. Stated subset: CD45RA-negative fraction. The receptor was derived from a woman under 40 in good health. The CDR3 DNA sequence: TGTGCCAGCAGACGCCTGACAGGCCCCGGCTACGAGCAGTACTTC. Protein sequence: CASRRLTGPGYEQYF.